One sample yielded the 13 T cell receptor beta chains listed below, sequenced in a study of CD8 T cells in ankylosing spondylitis. TCRdb used MiXCR to reprocess the 5' RACE reads, holding one entry per CDR3 protein. The table lists about 330,000 distinct CDR3 sequences, 8% of them singletons, with approximately 14% in the top ten. The study, taken as a whole, reports: Fewer than 10 highly homologous variants made up a TCR beta motif that seemed to typify ankylosing spondylitis blood.

Antigens of these TCRs are unknown. The sequenced material came from blood, either unsorted or a sorted T cell fraction (not recorded which). The origin of the receptors is a male donor with ankylosing spondylitis.

This clonotype was observed many times. This sequence joins TRBV6-4 and TRBJ2-1; perhaps TRBD1 as D (6 bases). Trimming pared 6 bases from V and 7 bases from J, leaving 13 bases between. CDR3 length: 13 amino acids. Germline CDR1 and CDR2: MRHNA and SNTAGT. The CDR3 DNA reads as TGTGCCAGCAGCCAGATAAGGGGGAATGAGCAGTTCTTC. It is translated as CASSQIRGNEQFF.

This chain joins TRBV27 and TRBJ2-2; a weak D match, TRBD2 (5 bases). The germline V gene encodes CDR1 MNHEY and CDR2 SMNVEV (reference sequence). The CDR3 sequence is 12 residues long. Trimming shortened V by 2 bases and J by 7 bases, and 5 bases separated the two germline ends. The CDR3 region is CASSLAGGELFF. The CDR3 region has the DNA TGTGCCAGCAGTTTAGCGGGCGGGGAGCTGTTTTTT.

This chain uses TRBV6-2 or TRBV6-3 with TRBJ2-3; D gene ambiguous. Germline CDR1 and CDR2: MNHEY and SVGEGT. This CDR3 has 13 amino acids. V was shortened by 6 bases and J by 4 bases, with 11 bases between the two germline ends. The CDR3 loop is CASSKTLADTQYF. In DNA, the CDR3 is TGTGCCAGCAGCAAAACCTTAGCAGATACGCAGTATTTT.

This clonotype was observed at least ten times. The gene calls are TRBV28 and TRBJ2-1; D perhaps matches TRBD1 (6 bases). Germline CDR1 MDHEN, CDR2 SYDVKM. The CDR3 is 15 amino acids. Trimming pared 7 bases from V and 5 bases from J, leaving 18 bases between. The CDR3 loop reads CASNEQGLRNNEQFF. DNA for the CDR3: TGTGCCAGCAACGAACAGGGATTAAGAAACAATGAGCAGTTCTTC.

This clonotype was found many times. J is TRBJ2-1 and V is TRBV11-2; D is undetermined. CDR1 SGHAT and CDR2 FQNNGV come from the germline V gene. This CDR3 contains 13 residues. V was pared by 0 bases and J by 9 bases, with 9 bases between. The CDR3 bases are TGTGCCAGCAGCTTAGATAGGTACGGTGAGCAGTTCTTC. Translation: CASSLDRYGEQFF.

This clonotype was seen only a few times. The chain carries TRBV5-1 and TRBJ2-1, with unresolved D. Germline V gene sequence: CDR1 SGHRS, CDR2 YFSETQ. V lost 3 bases, J lost 0 bases, and 13 bases lay in between. This CDR3 contains 16 residues. The CDR3 loop is CASSYDNFNSYNEQFF. The CDR3 nucleotides read TGCGCCAGCAGCTATGACAACTTCAACTCCTACAATGAGCAGTTCTTC.

This clonotype was found many times. The chain has TRBV10-3 and TRBJ2-7; perhaps TRBD1 as D (5 bases). The CDR3 loop spans 13 amino acids. Germline V lookup: CDR1 ENHRY, CDR2 SYGVKD. V was cut by 3 bases and J by 3 bases, with 9 bases left in between. DNA for the CDR3: TGTGCCATCAGTGAACGACAGATCTACGAGCAGTACTTC. Amino acid sequence: CAISERQIYEQYF.

This clonotype was recorded a few times. The V call is TRBV5-5, the J call TRBJ2-1; 9 nucleotides line up with TRBD1. CDR1 and CDR2 (germline): SGHKS, YYEKEE (reference sequence). With V trimmed by 3 bases and J by 5 bases, 12 bases remained unmatched. This CDR3 region has 17 residues. The CDR3 DNA reads as TGTGCCAGCAGCTCGCACCTCCGGGACAGGGTTGACAATGAGCAGTTCTTC. This sequence encodes CASSSHLRDRVDNEQFF. The variable domain in full, with the rest retrieved from reference TRBV5-5 and TRBJ2-1, is DAGVTQSPTHLIKTRGQQVTLRCSPISGHKSVSWYQQVLGQGPQFIFQYYEKEERGRGNFPDRFSARQFPNYSSELNVNALLLGDSALYLCASSSHLRDRVDNEQFFGPGTRLTVL.

This sequence joins TRBV5-1 and TRBJ2-7; TRBD1 matches at 10 bases. The junction had 5 bases not matched to a gene; V was cut back by 0 bases and J by 2 bases. The germline CDR1 and CDR2 sequences are SGHRS and YFSETQ. CDR3 length: 16 residues. CDR3 nucleotide sequence: TGCGCCAGCAGCTTGGCCCCGGGACAGGGGACCTACGAGCAGTACTTC. Residues: CASSLAPGQGTYEQYF. Using reference TRBV5-1 and TRBJ2-7 for the parts outside the CDR3, the full variable domain is KAGVTQTPRYLIKTRGQQVTLSCSPISGHRSVSWYQQTPGQGLQFLFEYFSETQRNKGNFPGRFSGRQFSNSRSEMNVSTLELGDSALYLCASSLAPGQGTYEQYFGPGTRLTVT.

The V call is TRBV7-3, the J call TRBJ2-5; TRBD1 matches 9 bases. This CDR3 contains 13 residues. Germline V CDR1 and CDR2: SGHTA, FQGTGA. Trimming at V came to 5 bases and at J to 5 bases, leaving 3 bases not matched to a gene. CDR3 bases: TGTGCCAGCAGCAACAGGGGGCAGGAGACCCAGTACTTC. It specifies CASSNRGQETQYF.

A few counts support this clonotype. V is TRBV29-1 and J is TRBJ2-5, with TRBD1 as a possible D gene (5 bases). Between the trimmed V and J ends, which lost 2 bases and 5 bases, there was a span of 12 bases. CDR1 and CDR2 (germline): SQVTM, ANQGSEA. The CDR3 spans 13 residues. The CDR3 nucleotides read TGCAGCGTTGAAAGCCAGTCAGGGGAGACCCAGTACTTC. The encoded protein is CSVESQSGETQYF. The entire variable domain, with the rest obtained from reference TRBV29-1 and TRBJ2-5, is as follows: SAVISQKPSRDICQRGTSLTIQCQVDSQVTMMFWYRQQPGQSLTLIATANQGSEATYESGFVIDKFPISRPNLTFSTLTVSNMSPEDSSIYLCSVESQSGETQYFGPGTRLLVL.

This clonotype showed up many times. The genes are TRBV9 and TRBJ2-1, with 7 nucleotides matching TRBD2. V lost 3 bases, J lost 0 bases, and 3 bases stayed unmatched. Germline loops: CDR1 SGDLS, CDR2 YYNGEE. The CDR3 consists of 15 residues. CDR3 DNA: TGTGCCAGCAGCGCCACTAGCGACTCCTACAATGAGCAGTTCTTC. Protein sequence: CASSATSDSYNEQFF.

A few counts support this clonotype. Germline is not matched at one junction end, which may reflect a read error. J is TRBJ2-1 and V is TRBV7-7, with 7 bases lining up with TRBD2. From germline, CDR1 is SSHAT and CDR2 FNYEAQ (reference sequence). The length of the CDR3 is 15 residues. The DNA of the CDR3 is TGTGCTAGCAGCTTACAGCGGGGCCCCTACAATGAGCAGTTCTTC. Translation: CASSLQRGPYNEQFF.